The rows below give T cell receptor beta chains drawn from one sample of a study of post-analysis software for immune sequencing data. MiXCR was run by TCRdb on the PCR reads, yielding one entry per CDR3 protein. The sample consists of about 800,000 distinct CDR3 sequences, just under 30% of them appearing once. Sequencing used blood. These receptors were collected from a girl aged 5 to 17 with multiple sclerosis. Each CDR3 is given with its conserved first and last residue. A D gene is named only where the DNA matches it firmly. Where a row states a size, it is once, few, many or the class of an expanded clone; other rows omit it.

v_call	clone_size	d_call	j_call	cdr3_nt	cdr3_aa
TRBV7-9	NA	NA	TRBJ2-7	TGTGCCAGCAGCGACCTGGGACACCCCTCCTACGAGCAGTACTTC	CASSDLGHPSYEQYF
TRBV12-3/TRBV12-4	few	TRBD1	TRBJ2-7	TGTGCCAGCAGTTATACAGGGGGCCTTGGCGAGCAGTACTTC	CASSYTGGLGEQYF
TRBV7-8	NA	TRBD2	TRBJ2-1	TGTGCCAGCAGCTTAGCGCGTGGTAGCGGGGGGTCGGATGAGCAGTTCTTC	CASSLARGSGGSDEQFF
TRBV20-1	few	TRBD1	TRBJ2-1	TGCAGTGCTAGAGATGGACGATCCGGGACAGGGACAAATGAGCAGTTCTTC	CSARDGRSGTGTNEQFF
TRBV4-1	NA	NA	TRBJ1-1	TGCGCCAGCAGCCCAGAACCGACCAGGGAGAACACTGAAGCTTTCTTT	CASSPEPTRENTEAFF
TRBV5-5	NA	NA	TRBJ2-5	TGTGCCATTCCGGACAGAAGTGAAGAGACCCAGTACTTC	CAIPDRSEETQYF
TRBV6-2/TRBV6-3	few	TRBD1	TRBJ2-6	TGTGCCAGCAGTTATCCCGGGACAGCAGGGGCCAACGTCCTGACTTTC	CASSYPGTAGANVLTF
TRBV9	NA	NA	TRBJ1-2	TGTGCCAGCAGCGTAGCTGCAACAGGGACATTTGACTACACCTTC	CASSVAATGTFDYTF
TRBV20-1	few	NA	TRBJ2-4	TGCAGTGCTAGGGCAGGGAAGTTTAATCGGTACTTC	CSARAGKFNRYF
TRBV4-1	NA	TRBD2	TRBJ2-1	TGCGCCAGCAGCCTTCTCAGGACTAGCGTAAACAATGAGCAGTTCTTC	CASSLLRTSVNNEQFF
TRBV19	NA	TRBD2	TRBJ2-7	TGTGCCAGTAGTCCCTCTAGCGGGTTTAGCTCCTACGAGCAGTACTTC	CASSPSSGFSSYEQYF
TRBV5-5	NA	NA	TRBJ2-7	TGTGCCAGCAGCCGGCTTTGGGGGAGCTCCTACGAGCAGTACTTC	CASSRLWGSSYEQYF
TRBV10-3	NA	NA	TRBJ1-2	TGTGCCATCAAGAGGGTTTCGGATACAAGTAACTATGGCTACACCTTC	CAIKRVSDTSNYGYTF
TRBV7-8	NA	TRBD1	TRBJ2-7	TGTGCCAGCAGCCCGATTAGTACCAGACAGGGGCCCCACTACGAGCAGTACTTC	CASSPISTRQGPHYEQYF
TRBV12-3/TRBV12-4	NA	TRBD1	TRBJ1-2	TGTGCCAGCAGTTTCCAGGGGGCTAGCTATGGCTACACCTTC	CASSFQGASYGYTF
TRBV4-2	NA	NA	TRBJ2-1	TGTGCCAGCAGCCTGTCGGCTGAGGCCTACAATGAGCAGTTCTTC	CASSLSAEAYNEQFF
TRBV7-8	NA	NA	TRBJ1-2	TGTGCCAGCAGCTCCGCCAGGGGCTCCTATGGCTACACCTTC	CASSSARGSYGYTF
TRBV7-2	few	NA	TRBJ2-2	TGTGCCAGCCCAGGGGGGTCAAACACCGGGGAGCTGTTTTTT	CASPGGSNTGELFF
TRBV5-1	once	NA	TRBJ1-1	TGCGCCAGCAGTCAGGACAGACTTCCAACTGAAGCTTTCTTT	CASSQDRLPTEAFF
TRBV20-1	NA	TRBD2	TRBJ2-1	TGCAGTGCTAGGGCTAGCGGGGTCTTCTACAATGAGCAGTTCTTC	CSARASGVFYNEQFF
TRBV27	NA	TRBD1	TRBJ2-5	TGTGCCAGCGCCTACCGGGACAGGGGTCCAGAGACCCAGTACTTC	CASAYRDRGPETQYF
TRBV5-1	NA	NA	TRBJ2-7	TGCGCCAGCAGCCTACCCCGGTCGGGACGGGAGACCGAGCAGTACTTC	CASSLPRSGRETEQYF
TRBV20-1	few	TRBD2	TRBJ2-1	TGCAGTGCTGAGAGCGGGAACTACAATGAGCAGTTCTTC	CSAESGNYNEQFF
TRBV10-3	many	TRBD1	TRBJ2-7	TGTGCCATCAGTGATCGGACAGGCTACGAGCAGTACTTC	CAISDRTGYEQYF
TRBV6-5	many	NA	TRBJ1-2	TGTGCCAGCAGTGACAGAGTTAACTATGGCTACACCTTC	CASSDRVNYGYTF
TRBV12-3/TRBV12-4	many	NA	TRBJ1-6	TGTGCCAGCAGTTTACGGGGCGCTGATTCACCCCTCCACTTT	CASSLRGADSPLHF
TRBV12-3/TRBV12-4	NA	TRBD1	TRBJ1-2	TGTGCCAGCAGCCTCACAGGGGTGGTCGGCTACACCTTC	CASSLTGVVGYTF
TRBV5-1	few	NA	TRBJ2-4	TGCGCCAGCTCTCGGGAGGGGGCCCTTGCCAAAAACATTCAGTACTTC	CASSREGALAKNIQYF
TRBV3-1	once	NA	TRBJ2-1	TGTGCCAGCAGCCAAGGGACAGTGGCCCGGGAGCAGTTCTTT	CASSQGTVAREQFF
TRBV29-1	NA	TRBD1	TRBJ1-2	TGCAGCGTGGACAGGGGGCGGGCTAACTATGGCTACACCTTC	CSVDRGRANYGYTF
TRBV9	NA	NA	TRBJ2-1	TGTGCCTGCAATCCTGGAGGTGGGCCCGGCCCCTACAATGAGCAGTTCTTC	CACNPGGGPGPYNEQFF
TRBV28	few	TRBD2	TRBJ2-3	TGTGCCAGCAGATCCCCGGGGGGGGACACAGATACGCAGTATTTT	CASRSPGGDTDTQYF
TRBV7-9	NA	NA	TRBJ2-3	TGTACCAGCAGCCTCCGAGGGGCGGGCGGCGGCACAGATACGCAGTATTTT	CTSSLRGAGGGTDTQYF
TRBV20-1	NA	TRBD1	TRBJ2-7	TGCAGTGCGAGTTTTACAGGGGGCGGCGAGCAGTACTTC	CSASFTGGGEQYF
TRBV7-8	few	TRBD1	TRBJ1-5	TGTGCCAGCAGCCCCCTGGACAGGGGGCGACGGGGGGGACAGCCCCAGCATTTT	CASSPLDRGRRGGQPQHF
TRBV24-1	NA	TRBD2	TRBJ2-7	TGTGCCACCAGTGATTTCTCGCGGGGGTATCACGAGCAGTACTTC	CATSDFSRGYHEQYF
TRBV2	NA	TRBD2	TRBJ2-5	TGTGCCAGCAGTTATCCCACTAGCGGAGAGACCCAGTACTTC	CASSYPTSGETQYF
TRBV20-1	few	NA	TRBJ2-7	TGCAGTGTCACAGGGACGGGCCTAGCGGTCCCCTACGAGCAGTACTTC	CSVTGTGLAVPYEQYF
TRBV7-2	many	TRBD2	TRBJ2-1	TGTGCCAGCAGCTTACCAGTGATGGGGCGGGGGGTCCGGAATGAGCAGTTCTTC	CASSLPVMGRGVRNEQFF
TRBV10-2	many	TRBD1	TRBJ2-7	TGCGCCAGCAGCCGAAAGACAGGGGCCTACGAGCAGTACTTC	CASSRKTGAYEQYF
TRBV18	NA	NA	TRBJ2-1	TGTGCCAGCTCACCACGGCAGGGTATCCAGGATGAGCAGTTCTTC	CASSPRQGIQDEQFF
TRBV7-8	NA	NA	TRBJ2-1	TGTGCCAGCAGCCCGCTTTTGGCCTCCTACAATGAGCAGTTCTTC	CASSPLLASYNEQFF
TRBV5-1	NA	TRBD1	TRBJ2-2	TGCGCCAGCAGCCGGGACAGGGGAACCGGGGAGCTGTTTTTT	CASSRDRGTGELFF
TRBV28	NA	TRBD1	TRBJ2-7	TGTGCCAGCAGTCCCGGGACAGGGAGTACGTGGGACGAGCAGTACTTC	CASSPGTGSTWDEQYF
TRBV5-1	few	NA	TRBJ1-1	TGCGCCAGCAGATCCCGGGGACGGAGAGAAGGGGGAAACACTGAGGCTTTCTTT	CASRSRGRREGGNTEAFF
TRBV6-4	NA	NA	TRBJ1-1	TGTGCCAGCAGGAACAGCTGGACTGAAGCTTTCTTT	CASRNSWTEAFF
TRBV9	few	NA	TRBJ1-2	TGTGCCAGCAGCGACCATCTTGGCTACACCTTC	CASSDHLGYTF
TRBV7-9	NA	TRBD1	TRBJ2-3	TGTGCCAGCAGCACTGAAATACAGGGGGTGACGCAGTATTTT	CASSTEIQGVTQYF
TRBV15	few	TRBD1	TRBJ2-3	TGTGTCACCAGCACAGGGGGAGAGGACACAGATACGCAGTATTTT	CVTSTGGEDTDTQYF
TRBV6-6	few	NA	TRBJ2-1	TGTGCCAGCAGTTACCCGGAGGGCGGCCGGTTCTTC	CASSYPEGGRFF
TRBV6-2/TRBV6-3	NA	TRBD2	TRBJ2-3	TGTGCCAGCAGTTACCAGACTAGCGAGACAAGGGAGAGGACAGATACGCAGTATTTT	CASSYQTSETRERTDTQYF
TRBV6-5	few	NA	TRBJ1-1	TGTGCCAGCAGTTACGGTTCGGTGACAGCGGGAGTATGGACTGAAGCTTTCTTT	CASSYGSVTAGVWTEAFF